This TCR beta chain was identified in a study of cytotoxic CD8 clonotypes in ibrutinib-treated CLL. Broader study findings: Clonality was higher at ibrutinib response and returned toward baseline at progression.

Target depth was 1 in 200,000 to 1 in 1 million T cells, about 10x per clonotype. Measured with immunoSEQ multiplex PCR; TCRdb has only the in-frame clones, and not every one. Of around 140,000 clones in the sample, 70% to 85% were seen once. A remark on this clone: Its antigen is still unknown.

The germline V gene has CDR1 SQVTM and CDR2 ANQGSEA. The V gene end was trimmed by 7 bases and the J gene end by 6 bases; junction bases not matched to a gene: 4. The CDR3 consists of 11 residues. The chain couples TRBV29-1 to TRBJ2-7; 9 positions match TRBD1. This receptor was obtained from a human donor with chronic lymphocytic leukemia. The specimen comprised PBMCs, sampled after 12 months of ibrutinib treatment. CDR3 coding DNA: TGCAGCGCAACAGGGGGCGGCGAGCAGTACTTC. This encodes CSATGGGEQYF.